This paragraph reports one T cell receptor beta chain. Measured with immunoSEQ multiplex PCR; TCRdb has only the in-frame clones, and not every one. The sample lists approximately 35,000 clones, roughly 38% occurring once. This specimen belongs to a study of PD-L1 blockade in urothelial cancer. Germline V gene sequence: CDR1 MNHGY, CDR2 SAAAGT. The CDR3 has 18 amino acids. J was trimmed by 0 bases and V by 6 bases; bases with no gene match: 9. The chain is built from TRBV6-8 and TRBJ2-6; 9 bases line up with TRBD1. The sequence was obtained from a man between 60 and 75 years old with urothelial cancer. Here the sequenced sample was tumor tissue, taken before atezolizumab (anti-PD-L1) treatment. The CDR3 loop is CASSLEGQGLSGANVLTF. CDR3 DNA: TGTGCCAGCAGCTTAGAAGGACAGGGGCTCTCTGGGGCCAACGTCCTGACTTTC.